The entry below gives a single T cell receptor (beta chain) sequence along with its context. V gave up 5 bases and J gave up 0 bases; unmatched junction bases: 10. Germline loops: CDR1 MNHEY, CDR2 SVGEGT. The CDR3 sequence is 17 residues long. This sample stems from a study of blood T cell repertoires in COVID-19. Study background: COVID-19 samples collected from the United States, Italy and Spain covered acute and convalescent phases. Sources were T cells, B-cell-depleted T cells, or PBMCs; the material itself was cDNA or gDNA.

Per the original data handling: Amplifying reference gene primers gave estimates of nucleated cell counts. TCRdb keeps only in-frame clones here, not all; method: immunoSEQ multiplex PCR. D and trimming were read from the DNA, whereas the V and J calls and clone size are those reported in that table. Of tens of thousands of clones listed, 77% are singletons. The receptor comes from a woman in her 70s with active or convalescent COVID-19. The chain links TRBV6-2 or TRBV6-3 to TRBJ2-1; 7 bases are shared with TRBD2. Sequenced material: peripheral blood. Written as DNA, the CDR3 is TGTGCCAGCAGTAGCCTAGCGGCGACGAGCTCCTACAATGAGCAGTTCTTC. Encoded protein: CASSSLAATSSYNEQFF.